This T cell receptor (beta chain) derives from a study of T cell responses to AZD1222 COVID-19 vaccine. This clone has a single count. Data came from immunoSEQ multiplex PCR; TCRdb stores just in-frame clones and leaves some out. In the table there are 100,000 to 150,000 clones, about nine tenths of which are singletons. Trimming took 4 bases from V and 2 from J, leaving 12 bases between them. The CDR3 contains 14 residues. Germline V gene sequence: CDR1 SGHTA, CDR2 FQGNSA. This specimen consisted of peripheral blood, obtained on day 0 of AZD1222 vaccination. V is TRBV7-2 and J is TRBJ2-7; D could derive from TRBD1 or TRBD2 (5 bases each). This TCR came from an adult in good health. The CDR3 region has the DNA TGTGCCAGCAGCTCCAGTGGGGGTGCCTACGAGCAGTACTTC. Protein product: CASSSSGGAYEQYF.